Below are 17 T cell receptor beta chains sequenced from a single sample in a study of early T cells in non-severe SARS-CoV-2 infection. One entry per CDR3 protein, called by TCRdb with MiXCR from the 5' RACE reads. The sample has about 94,000 distinct CDR3 sequences, approximately 13% seen once. Sequencing was carried out using whole blood. These receptors all come from an adult who was a healthcare worker with PCR-confirmed SARS-CoV-2 infection or an uninfected control (not recorded which).

This clonotype was detected a few times. The J gene is TRBJ2-3, the V gene TRBV6-5; no clear D gene. The CDR3 consists of 17 residues. Trimming stripped 6 bases from V and 0 bases from J, with 19 bases between. CDR1 and CDR2 from the germline V gene are MNHEY and SVGAGI. CDR3 in amino acids: CASRRALQGRSTDTQYF. CDR3 in DNA: TGTGCCAGCAGACGAGCCCTACAAGGCCGCAGCACAGATACGCAGTATTTT.

This clonotype was detected many times. V and J are TRBV11-2 and TRBJ2-7; TRBD2 might be the D (6 bases). Germline-derived CDR1 and CDR2 are SGHAT and FQNNGV. This CDR3 contains 15 residues. Trimming cost V 5 bases and J 2 bases, with 16 bases left between them. The CDR3 DNA sequence: TGTGCCAGCAGCGCCCGGGGGACGATAACCTACGAGCAGTACTTC. Translation gives CASSARGTITYEQYF.

This clonotype was seen a few times. The chain couples TRBV4-1 to TRBJ1-1; 7 bases map to TRBD1. CDR1 and CDR2 (germline): MGHRA, YSYEKL. The CDR3 is made up of 17 amino acids. Trimming took 2 bases from V and 3 from J; bases not matched to a gene: 12. CDR3: CASSQPPVGQVYTEAFF. Here the CDR3 DNA reads TGCGCCAGCAGCCAACCCCCCGTCGGACAGGTTTACACTGAAGCTTTCTTT.

This clonotype came up many times. The rearrangement joins TRBV14 to TRBJ2-7; 7 positions match TRBD2. With V trimmed by 1 base and J by 2 bases, 2 bases remained unmatched. The CDR3 runs to 14 residues. The V gene's germline CDR1 is SGHDN and CDR2 FVKESK. Here the CDR3 DNA reads TGTGCCAGCAGCCAAGTCGCGGGGGCCTACGAGCAGTACTTC. Its translation is CASSQVAGAYEQYF.

A note on this clonotype: A much larger clone differs from this one at a single base, so this may be a read error. This sequence joins TRBV18 and TRBJ1-1; no clear D gene. Germline values: CDR1 KGHSH, CDR2 LQKENI. The CDR3 is made up of 13 amino acids. CDR3 sequence: CASSPLPATQAFF. As DNA, the CDR3 is TGTGCCAGCTCACCACTACCAGCCACTCAAGCTTTCTTT. Full variable domain (outside the CDR3, taken from reference TRBV18 and TRBJ1-1): NAGVMQNPRHLVRRRGQEARLRCSPMKGHSHVYWYRQLPEEGLKFMVYLQKENIIDESGMPKERFSAEFPKEGPSILRIQQVVRGDSAAYFCASSPLPATQAFFGQGTRLTVV.

This clonotype was observed a handful of times. The V gene is TRBV6-6, the J gene TRBJ2-5; D call uncertain. Trimming shortened V by 2 bases and J by 3 bases, and 4 bases separated the two germline ends. This CDR3 spans 12 amino acids. The germline gives CDR1 MNHNY, CDR2 SVGAGI (reference sequence). The CDR3 DNA follows: TGTGCCAGCAGTTACGGGGAAGAGACCCAGTACTTC. Translation: CASSYGEETQYF.

A remark on this clonotype: The CDR3 end shows no conserved phenylalanine or tryptophan, and so a read error is likely. The chain combines TRBV7-9 with TRBJ2-3; 7 bases map to TRBD1. CDR3 length: 17 amino acids. CDR1 is SEHNR and CDR2 is FQNEAQ in the germline V gene (reference sequence). V lost 4 bases and J lost 3; bases outside the gene matches: 13. CDR3 sequence (DNA): TGTGCCAGCAGCTCCTCAAACAGGGGCCTGAGGACAGATACGCAGTATATT. Residues: CASSSSNRGLRTDTQYI.

This clonotype was counted a few times. The chain employs TRBV20-1 and TRBJ1-6, with D hard to call. Germline CDR1 is DFQATT and CDR2 is SNEGSKA (reference sequence). CDR3 length equals 14 residues. V was shortened by 3 bases and J by 5 bases, with 11 bases between the two germline ends. The CDR3 nucleotides read TGCAGTGCTAGTGGGGTGGATGATAATTCACCCCTCCACTTT. Encoded protein: CSASGVDDNSPLHF.

This clonotype was counted at least ten times. The J gene is TRBJ1-3, the V gene TRBV14, with D possibly TRBD1 on 6 matching bases. CDR1 SGHDN and CDR2 FVKESK come from the germline V gene. This CDR3 contains 15 residues. Trimming left V 4 bases short and J 0 bases short, with 10 bases between. The CDR3 spells CASSRDIFSGNTIYF. The CDR3 bases are TGTGCCAGCAGCCGGGACATTTTCTCTGGAAACACCATATATTTT.

V gene TRBV25-1 combines with J gene TRBJ1-2, with D maybe TRBD1 (5 bases). The CDR3 is 15 residues long. The germline V gene has CDR1 MGHDK and CDR2 SYGVNS. V lost 2 bases and J 5 bases, leaving 15 bases between the germline ends. For the CDR3, the DNA is TGTGCCAGCAGTGAACCGGGGCAGACGAAGTATGGCTACACCTTC. This codes for CASSEPGQTKYGYTF.

This clonotype was picked up many times. The rearrangement uses TRBV27 and TRBJ2-1; TRBD2 matches at 11 bases. V lost 6 bases to trimming and J lost 4 bases; unmatched junction nucleotides: 8. Germline V gene sequence: CDR1 MNHEY, CDR2 SMNVEV (reference sequence). This CDR3 is built from 16 residues. CDR3 bases: TGTGCCAGCAGGACCGAGCTAGCGGGGGGTTACAATGAGCAGTTCTTC. Protein sequence: CASRTELAGGYNEQFF.

The gene calls are TRBV27 and TRBJ1-6; 10 bases fit TRBD1. Per the germline V gene, CDR1 is MNHEY and CDR2 is SMNVEV (reference sequence). V gave up 6 bases and J gave up 9 bases; unmatched junction bases: 2. This CDR3 comprises 13 residues. CDR3 sequence: CASRDRGLSPLHF. As DNA, the CDR3 is TGTGCCAGCAGAGACAGGGGGCTTTCACCCCTCCACTTT.

This clonotype showed up many times. Germline is not matched at one junction end, which may reflect a read error. This chain joins TRBV19 and TRBJ1-3; 9 bases are a match to TRBD1. The length of the CDR3 is 16 residues. CDR1 is LNHDA and CDR2 is SQIVND in the germline V gene (reference sequence). CDR3 bases: TGTGCCAGTAGTCTCCGGACAGGGGATTCTGAAAACACCATATATTTT. It is translated as CASSLRTGDSENTIYF.

This clonotype was seen at least ten times. V gene TRBV28 combines with J gene TRBJ2-2; TRBD1 aligns across 9 bases. Germline CDR1 is MDHEN and CDR2 is SYDVKM. Trimming removed 3 bases from V and 6 bases from J; junction bases left unmatched: 17. The CDR3 length is 19 residues. The CDR3 protein is CASSFPENPRDRVSGELFF. The CDR3 nucleotides are TGTGCCAGCAGTTTCCCCGAAAACCCCCGGGACAGGGTGTCCGGGGAGCTGTTTTTT.

This clonotype was detected a few times. This chain joins TRBV18 and TRBJ2-5, with a tentative D call TRBD2 (5 bases). This CDR3 contains 13 residues. V lost 3 bases and J 1 base, leaving 6 bases between the germline ends. Germline lookup yields CDR1 KGHSH and CDR2 LQKENI. The CDR3 here is CASSPRGQETQYF. CDR3 sequence (DNA): TGTGCCAGCTCACCCCGGGGCCAAGAGACCCAGTACTTC.

This clonotype was counted many times. The chain carries TRBV28 and TRBJ1-1; D is uncertain. V shed 7 bases and J shed 3 bases, with 12 bases lying between them. CDR1 is MDHEN, CDR2 SYDVKM, per germline. This CDR3 comprises 13 residues. CDR3 residues: CASTLGRYTEAFF. In nucleotides, the CDR3 is TGTGCCAGCACCTTAGGACGGTACACTGAAGCTTTCTTT.

The table lists this clonotype with a few counts. The V gene is TRBV29-1, the J gene TRBJ1-1; TRBD1 aligns across 7 bases. The germline V gene encodes CDR1 SQVTM and CDR2 ANQGSEA. J gave up 0 bases and V 7 bases, and 5 bases lay outside the gene matches. The CDR3 length is 13 residues. CDR3 region: CSARQGLNTEAFF. The CDR3 DNA sequence: TGCAGCGCTCGACAGGGTCTGAACACTGAAGCTTTCTTT. The complete variable domain, with remaining parts taken from reference TRBV29-1 and TRBJ1-1, reads SAVISQKPSRDICQRGTSLTIQCQVDSQVTMMFWYRQQPGQSLTLIATANQGSEATYESGFVIDKFPISRPNLTFSTLTVSNMSPEDSSIYLCSARQGLNTEAFFGQGTRLTVV.